This T cell receptor (beta chain) was identified during a study of cytomegalovirus exposure and HLA in healthy donors. Study information: It was reported in a later analysis that the 100 to 150 validation repertoires used the same platform as the 550 to 800 first-cohort repertoires. Findings and limits, study-wide: Some public TCRs appeared in many individuals, while most sequences were rare. Reports described diagnosis of cytomegalovirus status by the classifier as highly specific and sensitive.

Using immunoSEQ multiplex PCR, the repertoire was profiled, and TCRdb retains in-frame clones only, with some absent. The table has under 250,000 clones, 90% to 95% seen once; the top ten hold more than 0.85%. This clone was found once. Antigen: not known. With 4 bases clipped from V and 2 bases from J, the junction kept 9 bases outside the gene matches. Germline lookup yields CDR1 MDHEN and CDR2 SYDVKM. The CDR3 consists of 16 residues. Source material: PBMCs. The V call is TRBV28, the J call TRBJ2-3; 7 nucleotides align to TRBD1. This clonotype was obtained from a woman aged 18-29 years in good health and CMV-seronegative. The CDR3 DNA reads TGTGCCAGCAGTTGGGGTGGGACAGATTTCACAGATACGCAGTATTTT. It yields the protein CASSWGGTDFTDTQYF. The variable domain in full, with the rest retrieved from reference TRBV28 and TRBJ2-3, is DVKVTQSSRYLVKRTGEKVFLECVQDMDHENMFWYRQDPGLGLRLIYFSYDVKMKEKGDIPEGYSVSREKKERFSLILESASTNQTSMYLCASSWGGTDFTDTQYFGPGTRLTVL.